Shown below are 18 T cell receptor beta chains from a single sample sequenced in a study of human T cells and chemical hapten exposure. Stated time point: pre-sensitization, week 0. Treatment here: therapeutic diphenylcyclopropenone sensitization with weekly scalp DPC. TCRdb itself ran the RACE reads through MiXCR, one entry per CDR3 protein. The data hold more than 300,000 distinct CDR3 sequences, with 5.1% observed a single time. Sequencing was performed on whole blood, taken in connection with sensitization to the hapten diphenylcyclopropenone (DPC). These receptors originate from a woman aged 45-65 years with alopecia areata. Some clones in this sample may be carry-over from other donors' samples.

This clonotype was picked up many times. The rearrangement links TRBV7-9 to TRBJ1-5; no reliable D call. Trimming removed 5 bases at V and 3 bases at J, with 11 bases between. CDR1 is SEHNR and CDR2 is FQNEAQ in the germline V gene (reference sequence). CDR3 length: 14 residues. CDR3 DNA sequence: TGTGCCAGCAGCCCACATGGTGACAATCAGCCCCAGCATTTT. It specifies CASSPHGDNQPQHF. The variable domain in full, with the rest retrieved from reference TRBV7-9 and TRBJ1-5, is DTGVSQNPRHKITKRGQNVTFRCDPISEHNRLYWYRQTLGQGPEFLTYFQNEAQLEKSRLLSDRFSAERPKGSFSTLEIQRTEQGDSAMYLCASSPHGDNQPQHFGDGTRLSIL.

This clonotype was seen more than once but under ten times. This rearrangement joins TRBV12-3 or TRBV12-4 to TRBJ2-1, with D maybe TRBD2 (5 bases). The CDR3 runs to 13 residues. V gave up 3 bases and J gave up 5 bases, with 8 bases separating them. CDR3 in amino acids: CASSFTRDNEQFF. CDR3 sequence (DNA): TGTGCCAGCAGTTTCACTAGAGACAATGAGCAGTTCTTC.

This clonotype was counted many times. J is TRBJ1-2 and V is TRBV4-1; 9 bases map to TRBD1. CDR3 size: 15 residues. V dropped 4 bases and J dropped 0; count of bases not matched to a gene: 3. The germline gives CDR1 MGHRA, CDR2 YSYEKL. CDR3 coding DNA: TGCGCCAGCAGCCCAACAGGGGGCCCTAACTATGGCTACACCTTC. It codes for CASSPTGGPNYGYTF.

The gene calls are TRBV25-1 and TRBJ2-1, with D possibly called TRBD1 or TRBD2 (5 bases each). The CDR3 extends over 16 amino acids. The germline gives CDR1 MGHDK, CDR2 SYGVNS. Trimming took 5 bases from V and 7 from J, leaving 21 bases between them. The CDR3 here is CASSFLTGTLENEQFF. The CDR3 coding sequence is TGTGCCAGCAGTTTTTTAACCGGGACCCTTGAAAATGAGCAGTTCTTC. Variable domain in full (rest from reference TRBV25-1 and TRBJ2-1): EADIYQTPRYLVIGTGKKITLECSQTMGHDKMYWYQQDPGMELHLIHYSYGVNSTEKGDLSSESTVSRIRTEHFPLTLESARPSHTSQYLCASSFLTGTLENEQFFGPGTRLTVL.

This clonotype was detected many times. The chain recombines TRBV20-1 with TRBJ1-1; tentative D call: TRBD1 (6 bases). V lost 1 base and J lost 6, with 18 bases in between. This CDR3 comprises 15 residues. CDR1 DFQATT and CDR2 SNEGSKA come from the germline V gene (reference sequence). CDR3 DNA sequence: TGCAGTGCTAGAGTTACCGGGACAATCGGCCCTGAAGCTTTCTTT. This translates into CSARVTGTIGPEAFF.

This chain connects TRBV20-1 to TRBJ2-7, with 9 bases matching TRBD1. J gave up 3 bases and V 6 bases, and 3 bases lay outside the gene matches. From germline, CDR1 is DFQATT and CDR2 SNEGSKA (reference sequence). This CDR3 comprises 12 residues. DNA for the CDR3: TGCAGTGCCCGGACAGGGGTCTACGAGCAGTACTTC. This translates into CSARTGVYEQYF.

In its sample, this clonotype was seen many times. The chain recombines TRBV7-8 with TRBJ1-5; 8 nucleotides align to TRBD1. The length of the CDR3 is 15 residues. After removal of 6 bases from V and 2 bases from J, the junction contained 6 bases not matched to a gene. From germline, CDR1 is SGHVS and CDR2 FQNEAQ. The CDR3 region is CASRQDRGRNQPQHF. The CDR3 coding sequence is TGTGCCAGCAGACAAGACAGGGGTCGCAATCAGCCCCAGCATTTT.

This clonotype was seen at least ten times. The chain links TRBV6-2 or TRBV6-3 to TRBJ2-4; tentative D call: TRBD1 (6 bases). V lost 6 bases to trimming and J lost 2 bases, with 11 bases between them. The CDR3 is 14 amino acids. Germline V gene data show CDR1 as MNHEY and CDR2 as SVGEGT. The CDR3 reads CASRQGRTKNIQYF. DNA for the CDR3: TGTGCCAGCAGACAGGGTCGGACCAAAAACATTCAGTACTTC.

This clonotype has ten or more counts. The CDR3 DNA reads TGTGCCAGCAGTCCAAGGGGCGGACAGGCGAGGGCGGCCCAGCATTTT. It encodes CASSPRGGQARAAQHF. The chain joins TRBV12-3 or TRBV12-4 to TRBJ1-5, with 7 bases fitting TRBD1. The CDR3 totals 16 residues. The V and J ends lost 5 bases and 11 bases, in that order; junction bases with no gene match: 18.

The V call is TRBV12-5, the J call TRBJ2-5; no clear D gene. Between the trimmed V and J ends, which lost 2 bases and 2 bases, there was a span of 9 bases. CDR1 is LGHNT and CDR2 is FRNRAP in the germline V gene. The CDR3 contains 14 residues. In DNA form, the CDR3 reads TGTGCTAGTGGTTTGAGCCCGGATCAAGAGACCCAGTACTTC. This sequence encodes CASGLSPDQETQYF.

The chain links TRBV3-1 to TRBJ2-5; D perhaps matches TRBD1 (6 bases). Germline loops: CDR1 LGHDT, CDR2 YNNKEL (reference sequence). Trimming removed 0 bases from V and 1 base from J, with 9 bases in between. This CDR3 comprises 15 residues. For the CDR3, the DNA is TGTGCCAGCAGCCAAGAAGGGGGAACCCAAGAGACCCAGTACTTC. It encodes CASSQEGGTQETQYF.

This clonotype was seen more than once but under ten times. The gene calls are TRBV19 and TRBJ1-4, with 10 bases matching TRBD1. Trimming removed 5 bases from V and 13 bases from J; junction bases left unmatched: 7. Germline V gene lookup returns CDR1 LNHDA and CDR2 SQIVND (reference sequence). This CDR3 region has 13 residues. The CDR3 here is CASSGGQGRRLFF. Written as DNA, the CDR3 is TGTGCCAGTAGTGGGGGACAGGGGAGGAGACTGTTTTTT.

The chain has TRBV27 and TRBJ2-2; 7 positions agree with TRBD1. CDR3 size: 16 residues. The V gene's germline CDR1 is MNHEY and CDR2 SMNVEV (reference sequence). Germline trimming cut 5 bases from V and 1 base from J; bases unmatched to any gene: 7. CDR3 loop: CASSQTGVGNTGELFF. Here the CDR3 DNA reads TGTGCCAGCAGTCAAACAGGGGTGGGGAACACCGGGGAGCTGTTTTTT.

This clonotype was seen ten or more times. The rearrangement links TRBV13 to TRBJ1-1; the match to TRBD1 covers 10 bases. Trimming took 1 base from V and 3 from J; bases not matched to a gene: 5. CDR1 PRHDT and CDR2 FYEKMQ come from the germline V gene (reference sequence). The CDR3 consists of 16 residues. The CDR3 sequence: CASSLAPGQGDTEAFF. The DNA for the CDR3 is TGTGCCAGCAGCTTAGCGCCCGGACAGGGGGACACTGAAGCTTTCTTT. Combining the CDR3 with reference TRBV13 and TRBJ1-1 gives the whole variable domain AAGVIQSPRHLIKEKRETATLKCYPIPRHDTVYWYQQGPGQDPQFLISFYEKMQSDKGSIPDRFSAQQFSDYHSELNMSSLELGDSALYFCASSLAPGQGDTEAFFGQGTRLTVV.

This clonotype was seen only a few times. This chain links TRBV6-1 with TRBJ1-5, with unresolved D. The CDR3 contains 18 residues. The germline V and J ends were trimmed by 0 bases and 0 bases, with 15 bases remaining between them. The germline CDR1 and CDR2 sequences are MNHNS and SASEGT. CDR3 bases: TGTGCCAGCAGTGAAGCCGAGCAGTTCTTCTATAGCAATCAGCCCCAGCATTTT. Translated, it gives CASSEAEQFFYSNQPQHF.

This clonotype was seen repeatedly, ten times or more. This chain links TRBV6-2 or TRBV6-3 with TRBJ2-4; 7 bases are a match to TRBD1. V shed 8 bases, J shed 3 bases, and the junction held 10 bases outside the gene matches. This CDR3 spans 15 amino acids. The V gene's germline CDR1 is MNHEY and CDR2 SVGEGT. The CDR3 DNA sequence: TGTGCCAGCGGACCGGACAGGCCCCTCAAAAACATTCAGTACTTC. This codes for CASGPDRPLKNIQYF.

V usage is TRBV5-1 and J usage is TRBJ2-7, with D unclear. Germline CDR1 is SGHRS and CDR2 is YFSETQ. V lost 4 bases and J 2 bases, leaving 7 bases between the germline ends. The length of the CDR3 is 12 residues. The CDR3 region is CASSPNAYEQYF. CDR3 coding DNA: TGCGCCAGCAGCCCCAATGCCTACGAGCAGTACTTC.

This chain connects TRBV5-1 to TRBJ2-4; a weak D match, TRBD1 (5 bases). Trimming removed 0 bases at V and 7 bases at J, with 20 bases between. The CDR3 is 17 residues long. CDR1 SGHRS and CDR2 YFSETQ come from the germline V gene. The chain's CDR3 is CASSLGGTGPLSNIQYF. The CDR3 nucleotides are TGCGCCAGCAGCTTGGGAGGTACAGGACCCCTTTCTAACATTCAGTACTTC.